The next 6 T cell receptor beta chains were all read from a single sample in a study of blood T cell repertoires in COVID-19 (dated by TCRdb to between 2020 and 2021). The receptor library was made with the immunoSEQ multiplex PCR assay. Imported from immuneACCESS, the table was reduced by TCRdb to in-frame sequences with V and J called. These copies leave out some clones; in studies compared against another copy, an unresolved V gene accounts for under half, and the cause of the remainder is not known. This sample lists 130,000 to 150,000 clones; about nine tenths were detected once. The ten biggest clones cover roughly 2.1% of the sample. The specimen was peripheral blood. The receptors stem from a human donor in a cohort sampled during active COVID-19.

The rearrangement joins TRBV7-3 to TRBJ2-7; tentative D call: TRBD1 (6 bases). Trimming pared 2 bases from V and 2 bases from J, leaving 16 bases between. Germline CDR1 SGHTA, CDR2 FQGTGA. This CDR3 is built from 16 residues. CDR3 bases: TGTGCCAGCAGCTTAGCCGGGACACATTCCCCCTACGAGCAGTACTTC. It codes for CASSLAGTHSPYEQYF.

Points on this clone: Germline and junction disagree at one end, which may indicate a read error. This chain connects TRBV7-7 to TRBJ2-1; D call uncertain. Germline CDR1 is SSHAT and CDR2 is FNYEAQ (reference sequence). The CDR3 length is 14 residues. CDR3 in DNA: TGTGCTAGCAGCTTAGAATACGGTTACAATGAGCAGTTCTTC. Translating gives CASSLEYGYNEQFF. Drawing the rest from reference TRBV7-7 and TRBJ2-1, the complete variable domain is GAGVSQSPRYKVTKRGQDVTLRCDPISSHATLYWYQQALGQGPEFLTYFNYEAQPDKSGLPSDRFSAERPEGSISTLTIQRTEQRDSAMYRCASSLEYGYNEQFFGPGTRLTVL.

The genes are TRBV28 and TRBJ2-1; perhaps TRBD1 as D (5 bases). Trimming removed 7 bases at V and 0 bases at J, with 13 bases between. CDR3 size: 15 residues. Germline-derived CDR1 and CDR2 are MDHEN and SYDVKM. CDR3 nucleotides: TGTGCCAGCACCTCGACAGTTCTCTCCTACAATGAGCAGTTCTTC. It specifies CASTSTVLSYNEQFF.

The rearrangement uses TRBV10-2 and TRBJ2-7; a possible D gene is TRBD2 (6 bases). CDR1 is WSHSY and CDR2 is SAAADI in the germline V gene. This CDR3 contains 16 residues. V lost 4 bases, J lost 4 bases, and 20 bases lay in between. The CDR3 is CASSGVPGGSLYEQYF. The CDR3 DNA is TGCGCCAGCAGTGGGGTCCCTGGGGGGTCCCTTTACGAGCAGTACTTC.

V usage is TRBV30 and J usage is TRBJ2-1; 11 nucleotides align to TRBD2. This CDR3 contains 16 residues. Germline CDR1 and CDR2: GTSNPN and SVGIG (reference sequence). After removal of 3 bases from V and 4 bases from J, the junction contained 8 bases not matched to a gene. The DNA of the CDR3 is TGTGCCTGGAGCCCACTTAGCGGGGGGGCTTACAATGAGCAGTTCTTC. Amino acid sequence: CAWSPLSGGAYNEQFF.

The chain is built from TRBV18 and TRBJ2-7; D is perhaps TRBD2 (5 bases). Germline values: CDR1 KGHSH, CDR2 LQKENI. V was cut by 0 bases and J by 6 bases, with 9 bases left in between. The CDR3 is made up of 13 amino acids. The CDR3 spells CASSPPGEAEQYF. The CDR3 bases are TGTGCCAGCTCACCACCGGGAGAGGCCGAGCAGTACTTC.